Here is one TCR beta chain with its context. The CDR3 contains 15 residues. V lost 1 base to trimming and J lost 2 bases; unmatched junction nucleotides: 3. The V gene's germline CDR1 is SGHDT and CDR2 YYEEEE. Authors' analysis steps: For nucleated cells, counts were estimated from reference gene primer amplification. Libraries were prepared by immunoSEQ multiplex PCR; TCRdb keeps only in-frame clonotypes and omits some of them. V, J and clone size were drawn from that table, and D and trimming were deduced from the DNA. The sample yields around 500,000 clones, approximately 88% seen once. This sample was taken from a study of blood T cell repertoires in COVID-19. Overall study: The United States, Italy and Spain provided the acute and convalescent COVID-19 samples.

Those enrolled, adults aged about 18 to 89 years, came from 24 US areas. Among Cohort 3 donors, those recovered had two negative PCRs, clearance, or symptom resolution. This clonotype originated in a woman between 40 and 50 years old who had recovered from COVID-19. Sequencing used PBMCs or T cells enriched from blood (not recorded which). The J gene is TRBJ1-3, the V gene TRBV5-6; 7 bases are shared with TRBD1. The CDR3 loop reads CASSLLDRPGNTIYF. CDR3 DNA: TGTGCCAGCAGCTTGTTGGACAGGCCTGGAAACACCATATATTTT.